This TCR beta chain came from a study of T cells in Graves' hyperthyroidism and ophthalmopathy (dated by TCRdb to the late 2010s). For context, the study as a whole: Peripheral blood was sampled at the time of initial diagnosis, prior to any treatment. TCR Vbeta CDR3 sequencing of 135 peripheral blood samples (around 45 ophthalmopathy, 75 to 85 hyperthyroidism and some 17 progressor patients) is reported in the paper. In addition, the study compared T-cell repertoires in thyroid tissue and in blood from roughly 6 Graves' hyperthyroidism patients. TCR V-J signatures able to tell the groups apart were searched for in a discovery cohort of about a hundred patients, of whom fewer than 45 had Graves' ophthalmopathy and roughly 57 had stable Graves' hyperthyroidism. Once sampling was done, hyperthyroidism patients were given methimazole at a starting dose of 30 mg daily, whereas ophthalmopathy patients were given high-dose intravenous methylprednisolone. An independent validation cohort of fewer than 20 hyperthyroidism patients and 17 patients who later progressed to ophthalmopathy tested prospective prediction of ophthalmopathy. The roughly 100 discovery patients were randomly split 7:3 into training and test sets. General conclusions and limits of the study: In validation, progression to ophthalmopathy was predicted by the model with roughly 69% sensitivity and 72% to 80% specificity, a median of roughly 6.4 months before onset. Most expanded thyroid clonotypes (frequency above 0.001) were also found in blood, which suggests that blood repertoires may mirror thyroid immune responses. No statistical method was used to fix the sample size in advance, and group allocation was not hidden from the investigators. Ophthalmopathy was separated from stable hyperthyroidism by a 13 V-J signature model, with over 85% sensitivity and about 84% specificity obtained in cross-validation and 80%/75% obtained in testing.

This clonotype came up a few times. It lacks a known antigen. The sample holds no much larger clone one base away, and base qualities are not on file. Based on the germline V gene, the CDR1 and CDR2 sequences are MNHNS and SASEGT. Reading from cysteine to phenylalanine, the CDR3 counts 15 amino acids. The entry retains the CDR3 DNA only, 45 bases that are in frame from base 1. V is pared back by 6 bases and J by 4 bases, with 19 bases lying between the germline termini. Stable Graves' hyperthyroidism was defined as the absence of progression to ophthalmopathy over 18 months of follow-up. Hyperthyroidism patients were newly diagnosed, with disease duration under 2 months, and aged 18 to 65 years. Any patient with an uncontrolled infection, another autoimmune disease, pregnancy or lactation was excluded. Diagnoses were established on the basis of clinical symptoms, serum thyroxine and TRAb, thyroid ultrasound, and orbital computed tomography. Ficoll-Paque density gradient centrifugation was used to isolate PBMCs from 10 ml of fresh peripheral blood. Total RNA was extracted using Trizol reagent, and RNA quality was assessed on an Agilent 2100 Bioanalyzer.

TCR beta CDR3 regions were amplified from RNA transcripts. The first round of RT-PCR for the TCR CDR3 was performed with the HTBI primer set and the Qiagen OneStep RT-PCR kit. The libraries were constructed in a second round of multiplex PCR and then size-selected and purified. Paired-end sequencing of the libraries was performed with 100 bp reads on an Illumina HiSeq2000. The paper's processing steps were these. SOAPnuke was used to process the raw data, removing reads that contained adapters or uncalled bases, had a mean Phred below 15, or lacked an exact match to the constant primer or identifier. High-quality paired reads were merged using COPE v1.2.5, and each unique nucleotide sequence was defined as a clonotype. MiTCR v1.1 was used to align the clonotypes against IMGT TRBV, TRBD and TRBJ reference segments. The analysis was restricted to V-J combinations with a frequency above 0.0001, which together covered around 99% of the repertoires. A TCS score was defined as the ratio between F50 (clonal expansion) and ExV (chaos), using BLOSUM62-based TCRdist between CDR3 peptides within each V-J. Welch's t-statistics and random forest reduced 500 to 550 V-J features to around 14, which were used in a naive Bayes classifier (R e1071). Starting from the raw public reads, TCRdb applied fastp trimming at Q25, assembled clones with MiXCR and retained in-frame beta chains. Identical CDR3 protein sequences are pooled into one entry, listed with their most common genes and DNA. For this entry, the V and J calls and clone size follow TCRdb and not the study's own pipeline. The sample yields about 380,000 distinct CDR3 sequences; approximately 13% were counted once. 8% to 13% of the sample is in the top ten clones.

The sequence is built from TRBV6-1 and TRBJ2-7; the D gene remains uncertain. The sequenced sample consisted of blood. The receptor comes from a woman aged 60-70 years with Graves' hyperthyroidism. The DNA sequence reads TGTGCCAGCAGAAAGAGCATCGGGTCCGGATACGAGCAGTACTTC. Its amino acids are CASRKSIGSGYEQYF.